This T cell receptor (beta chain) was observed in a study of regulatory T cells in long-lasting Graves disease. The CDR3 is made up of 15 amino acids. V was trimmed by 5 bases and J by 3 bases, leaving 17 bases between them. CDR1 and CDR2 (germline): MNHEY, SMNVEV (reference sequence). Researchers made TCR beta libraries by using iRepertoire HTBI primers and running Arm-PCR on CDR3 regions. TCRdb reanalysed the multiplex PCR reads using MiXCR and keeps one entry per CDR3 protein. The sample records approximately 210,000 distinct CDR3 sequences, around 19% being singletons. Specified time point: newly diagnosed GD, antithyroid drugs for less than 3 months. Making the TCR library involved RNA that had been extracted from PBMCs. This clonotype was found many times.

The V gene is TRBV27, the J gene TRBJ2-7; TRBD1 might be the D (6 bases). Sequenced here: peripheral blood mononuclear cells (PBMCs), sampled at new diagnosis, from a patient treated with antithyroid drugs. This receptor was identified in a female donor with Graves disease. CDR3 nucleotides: TGTGCCAGCAGTCCTCGGACAGTGGGGTACTACGAGCAGTACTTC. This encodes CASSPRTVGYYEQYF.